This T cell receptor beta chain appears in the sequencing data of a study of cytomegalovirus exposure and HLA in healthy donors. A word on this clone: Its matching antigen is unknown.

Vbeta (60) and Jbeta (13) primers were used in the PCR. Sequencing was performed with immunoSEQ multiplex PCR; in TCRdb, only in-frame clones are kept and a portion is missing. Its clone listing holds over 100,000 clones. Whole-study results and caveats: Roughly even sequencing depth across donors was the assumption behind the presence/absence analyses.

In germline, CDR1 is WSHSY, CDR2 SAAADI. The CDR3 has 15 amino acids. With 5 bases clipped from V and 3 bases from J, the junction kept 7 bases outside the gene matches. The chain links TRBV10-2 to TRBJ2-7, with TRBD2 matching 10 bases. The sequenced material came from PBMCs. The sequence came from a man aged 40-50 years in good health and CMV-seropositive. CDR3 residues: CASSITSGAYYEQYF. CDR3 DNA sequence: TGCGCCAGCAGTATCACTAGCGGGGCCTACTACGAGCAGTACTTC.